This T cell receptor beta chain originates from a study of cytomegalovirus exposure and HLA in healthy donors. Both 60 Vbeta primers and 13 Jbeta primers went into the PCR. TCRdb's copy holds only in-frame clones and misses some; the assay was immunoSEQ multiplex PCR. In all, the sample yields approximately 190,000 clones. V was trimmed by 5 bases and J by 2 bases, leaving 13 bases between them. The CDR3 consists of 15 residues. CDR1 and CDR2 from the germline V gene are LNHDA and SQIVND (reference sequence). The chain employs TRBV19 and TRBJ2-1; a weak D match, TRBD2 (6 bases). This clonotype was obtained from a man aged 25-40 years in good health and CMV-seronegative. Input material: PBMCs. The CDR3 loop reads CASSLWGVAYNEQFF. The CDR3 DNA reads TGTGCCAGTAGTCTCTGGGGGGTAGCCTACAATGAGCAGTTCTTC. Complete variable domain (other parts from reference TRBV19 and TRBJ2-1): DGGITQSPKYLFRKEGQNVTLSCEQNLNHDAMYWYRQDPGQGLRLIYYSQIVNDFQKGDIAEGYSVSREKKESFPLTVTSAQKNPTAFYLCASSLWGVAYNEQFFGPGTRLTVL.